Included here is one T cell receptor beta chain sequence, with context. Its cognate antigen is unknown. A sample-barcoded 5' primer and a J-beta primer mix were used in a second PCR of roughly 6 to 11 cycles. A template-switch adaptor that had 12 random nucleotides put a tag on each cDNA molecule. TCRdb called the 5' RACE reads again in MiXCR, with one record for every CDR3 protein. The sample includes 2 million or so distinct CDR3 sequences, around half seen only once; the top ten take roughly 2.1%. This sample is drawn from a study of blood T cells in healthy people across ages. Study-level points and caveats: In older individuals, TCR beta diversity per million T cells was lower, falling roughly linearly with age. Unsorted PBMC material precluded a definitive naive versus antigen-experienced comparison.

CDR1 is SGHVS and CDR2 is FQNEAQ in the germline V gene. The CDR3 has 13 amino acids. The sequence was collected from a middle-aged woman in good health. The V gene is TRBV7-8, the J gene TRBJ2-5; TRBD1 or TRBD2 may be the D gene (5 bases each). The end of the DNA is better explained by TRBJ2-7, so the J call may be wrong. The specimen was blood. CDR3 loop: CASSLRGTHEQYF. CDR3 DNA sequence: TGTGCCAGCAGCTTACGAGGGACCCACGAGCAGTACTTC.